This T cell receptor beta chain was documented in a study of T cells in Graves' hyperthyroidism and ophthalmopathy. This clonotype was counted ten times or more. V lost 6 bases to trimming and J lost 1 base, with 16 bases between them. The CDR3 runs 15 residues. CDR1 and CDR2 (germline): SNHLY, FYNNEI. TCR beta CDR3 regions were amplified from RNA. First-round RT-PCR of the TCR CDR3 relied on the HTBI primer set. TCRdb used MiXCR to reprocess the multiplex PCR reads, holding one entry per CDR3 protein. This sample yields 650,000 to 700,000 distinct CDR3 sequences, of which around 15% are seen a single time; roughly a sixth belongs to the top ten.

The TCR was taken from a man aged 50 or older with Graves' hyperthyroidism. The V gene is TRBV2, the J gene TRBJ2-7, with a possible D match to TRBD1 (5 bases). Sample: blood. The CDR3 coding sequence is TGTGCCAGCAGCGAACTCAGACAGCTTTCCTACGAGCAGTACTTC. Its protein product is CASSELRQLSYEQYF.